This T cell receptor (beta chain) was found in a study of healthy donors' naive CD4 and CD8 T cells. The CDR3 has 13 residues. V dropped 5 bases and J dropped 7 bases, with 14 bases sitting between them. CDR1 is ENHRY, CDR2 SYGVKD, per germline. On this clonotype: What it recognizes is unknown.

Starting from roughly 0.45 ug of total RNA, TCR libraries were made with linear amplification. Source study methods: Sequencing covered approximately 86,000 rearranged alpha-chain transcripts across a few healthy donors. TCRdb called the reads again in MiXCR, with one record for every CDR3 protein. The authors' filters were not applied to this entry. The data contain 180,000 or so distinct CDR3 sequences, nearly 75% of them seen just once; the ten biggest clones take up around 2%. The study's findings and limits: Positive CDR3 charge linked to CD4+ cells, negative to CD8+ cells. About 13% of CD4/CD8 propensity variance appeared explained by V, J and CDR3 charge.

This sequence joins TRBV10-3 and TRBJ1-2; weak D call: TRBD1 (6 bases). Sequenced input: naive CD4+ and CD8+ T cells sorted from blood, pooled from several donors. The clonotype was recovered from a pool of human donors in good health; the sample pools cells from several healthy donors. The CDR3 region is CAISTTGVGGYTF. CDR3 sequence (DNA): TGTGCCATCAGTACGACAGGAGTTGGTGGCTACACCTTC.